This is a list of T cell receptor beta chains from one sample in a study of T cell responses to AZD1222 COVID-19 vaccine. Repertoires were generated with immunoSEQ multiplex PCR, while TCRdb's copy carries only in-frame clones and drops some. This table has about 160,000 clones, roughly 90% appearing once. Sequencing was performed on peripheral blood, taken on day 0 of AZD1222 vaccination. The receptors come from an adult in good health. Each CDR3 is given with its conserved first and last residue. The D gene is left open where the match is weak. Rows give clone size only sometimes, using once, few, many, or a class for an expanded clone.

V	size	D	J	length	CDR3	DNA
TRBV21-1	-	-	TRBJ2-2	16	CASRPLQGVNTGELFF	TGTGCCAGTCGCCCTCTCCAGGGGGTGAACACCGGGGAGCTGTTTTTT
TRBV6-6	-	-	TRBJ1-2	12	CASSSTDYGYTF	TGTGCCAGCAGTTCCACGGACTATGGCTACACCTTC
TRBV11-2	once	TRBD2	TRBJ2-1	15	CASNPSGASYNEQFF	TGTGCCAGCAACCCTAGCGGAGCCTCCTACAATGAGCAGTTCTTC
TRBV7-3	-	TRBD2	TRBJ2-1	17	CASSSTELAGGPAEQFF	TGTGCCAGCAGCTCCACTGAGCTAGCGGGAGGGCCGGCTGAGCAGTTCTTC
TRBV18	-	-	TRBJ1-2	16	CASSPPSGGAGYGYTF	TGTGCCAGCTCACCACCGTCCGGGGGTGCAGGCTATGGCTACACCTTC
TRBV7-3	-	-	TRBJ2-5	14	CASSSHGLSETQYF	TGTGCCAGCAGCTCTCATGGGCTAAGTGAGACCCAGTACTTC
TRBV21-1	few	-	TRBJ1-4	15	CATSPPAHWGEKLFF	TGTGCCACCTCACCCCCGGCTCACTGGGGTGAAAAACTGTTTTTT
TRBV9	-	-	TRBJ2-3	15	CASSVEGIRGDTQYF	TGTGCCAGCAGCGTAGAGGGGATTCGAGGCGATACGCAGTATTTT
TRBV3-1/TRBV3-2	-	-	TRBJ2-1	13	CASSLTTVNEQFF	TGTGCCAGCAGCCTTACGACGGTCAATGAGCAGTTCTTC
TRBV28	-	TRBD2	TRBJ2-2	15	CASSRRTSGTGELFF	TGTGCCAGCAGCCGTAGGACTAGCGGGACCGGGGAGCTGTTTTTT
TRBV13	-	TRBD2	TRBJ2-7	16	CASSLGPASGSYEQYF	TGTGCCAGCAGCTTAGGCCCGGCTAGCGGGTCCTACGAGCAGTACTTC
TRBV9	-	-	TRBJ1-5	15	CASSPQGYSNQPQHF	TGTGCCAGCAGCCCCCAGGGATATAGCAATCAGCCCCAGCATTTT
TRBV6-5	-	TRBD1	TRBJ1-2	15	CASSYWDRAQRGYTF	TGTGCCAGCAGTTACTGGGACAGGGCCCAGAGGGGCTACACCTTC
TRBV3-1/TRBV3-2	-	-	TRBJ2-1	13	CAVADPPYNEQFF	TGTGCCGTCGCCGACCCCCCCTACAATGAGCAGTTCTTC
TRBV18	-	TRBD2	TRBJ2-1	14	CASSPQRGPDEQFF	TGTGCCAGCTCACCTCAGCGGGGCCCTGATGAGCAGTTCTTC
TRBV21-1	-	-	TRBJ2-7	19	CASSKEGSGPRGNSYEQYF	TGTGCCAGCAGCAAAGAGGGGTCGGGACCCAGGGGGAACTCCTACGAGCAGTACTTC
TRBV2	-	-	TRBJ1-5	13	CASSTRVGQPQHF	TGTGCCAGCAGCACCAGGGTTGGTCAGCCCCAGCATTTT
TRBV11-1	-	-	TRBJ2-1	14	CASSPRDGSNEQFF	TGTGCCAGCAGCCCCCGCGACGGGAGCAATGAGCAGTTCTTC
TRBV5-4	-	-	TRBJ1-1	14	CASSLAPGADEAFF	TGTGCCAGCAGCTTGGCCCCCGGGGCGGATGAAGCTTTCTTT
TRBV5-1	-	TRBD1	TRBJ1-6	15	CASSLVTGDNSPLHF	TGCGCCAGCAGCTTGGTCACAGGGGATAATTCACCCCTCCACTTT
TRBV5-1	-	TRBD2	TRBJ2-1	14	CASRTSGINNEQFF	TGCGCCAGCAGGACTAGCGGGATAAACAATGAGCAGTTCTTC
TRBV5-5	-	-	TRBJ1-1	9	CARNTEAFF	TGTGCCAGGAACACTGAAGCTTTCTTT
TRBV19	-	-	TRBJ1-2	12	CASSTRLYGYTF	TGTGCCAGTAGTACCAGACTCTATGGCTACACCTTC
TRBV27	once	-	TRBJ1-2	15	CASSPGPGGSYGYTF	TGTGCCAGCAGTCCAGGGCCCGGGGGCAGCTATGGCTACACCTTC
TRBV6-6	-	TRBD1	TRBJ2-1	15	CASSLRDREVNEQFF	TGTGCCAGCAGCCTCCGGGACAGGGAGGTCAATGAGCAGTTCTTC
TRBV21-1	-	-	TRBJ2-7	14	CASILGQVSYEQYF	TGTGCCAGCATTCTTGGGCAGGTCAGCTACGAGCAGTACTTC
TRBV6-4	once	-	TRBJ1-1	16	CASSDVRGVFDTEAFF	TGTGCCAGCAGTGACGTCAGGGGCGTTTTTGACACTGAAGCTTTCTTT
TRBV6-5	-	TRBD1	TRBJ1-6	15	CASSSPGQGSSPLHF	TGTGCCAGCAGTTCTCCGGGACAGGGAAGTTCACCCCTCCACTTT
TRBV27	-	-	TRBJ1-2	13	CASSFEGRDGYTF	TGTGCCAGCAGTTTTGAGGGGCGGGATGGCTACACCTTC
TRBV18	once	-	TRBJ1-5	14	CASSPSGGWEPQHF	TGTGCCAGCTCACCTTCGGGGGGTTGGGAGCCCCAGCATTTT
TRBV12-3/TRBV12-4	-	-	TRBJ1-1	11	CASTRNTEAFF	TGTGCCAGCACCCGGAACACTGAAGCTTTCTTT
TRBV3-1/TRBV3-2	-	-	TRBJ1-1	15	CASSPEGVRDTEAFF	TGTGCCAGCAGCCCCGAGGGGGTCCGGGACACTGAAGCTTTCTTT